This entry features one T cell receptor beta chain sequence. This record comes from a study of blood T cell repertoires in COVID-19. Individuals aged about 18 to 90 years were recruited from about two dozen US areas. Assay used: immunoSEQ multiplex PCR; TCRdb lists only in-frame clones, some missing. The table has 120,000 to 150,000 clones, 88% seen once; the top ten hold around 1.3%. The material sequenced was PBMCs or T cells enriched from blood (not recorded which). This TCR was sampled from a woman in her 30s with acute COVID-19.

In nucleotides, the CDR3 is TGCAGCGTTGAGGGAGGGGCAGATACGCAGTATTTT. Translated: CSVEGGADTQYF. This sequence joins TRBV29-1 and TRBJ2-3, with 7 bases matching TRBD2. Trimming took 3 bases from V and 4 from J; bases not matched to a gene: 1. Germline values: CDR1 SQVTM, CDR2 ANQGSEA. The length of the CDR3 is 12 residues.